The 3 T cell receptor beta chains below were found in one sample sequenced in a study of blood T cell repertoires in COVID-19. Produced via immunoSEQ multiplex PCR; TCRdb's table is partial and in-frame only. The table lists about 270,000 clones, roughly 80% of them singletons, with 8% to 10% in the top ten. Input material: peripheral blood. Receptor source: a woman aged 45-59 years who had recovered from COVID-19.

The J gene is TRBJ2-5, the V gene TRBV19; D possibly corresponds to TRBD1 (6 bases). This CDR3 comprises 14 residues. V lost 5 bases, J lost 5 bases, and 15 bases lay in between. The germline CDR1 and CDR2 sequences are LNHDA and SQIVND (reference sequence). CDR3 coding DNA: TGTGCCAGTAGTGTACAGGGCCGTCTGGAGACCCAGTACTTC. Amino acid sequence: CASSVQGRLETQYF.

The rearrangement links TRBV11-2 to TRBJ2-5; tentative D call: TRBD1 (5 bases). CDR1 is SGHAT and CDR2 is FQNNGV in the germline V gene. V was pared by 7 bases and J by 5 bases, with 17 bases between. The CDR3 covers 14 residues. This chain's CDR3 is CASNPRGSTETQYF. The CDR3 bases are TGTGCCAGCAACCCTAGGGGTTCCACGGAGACCCAGTACTTC.

The genes are TRBV19 and TRBJ2-1, with 9 bases that match TRBD2. V lost 5 bases and J lost 2; bases outside the gene matches: 7. Germline V lookup: CDR1 LNHDA, CDR2 SQIVND (reference sequence). The CDR3 runs 16 residues. This CDR3 reads CASSPLSGSAYNEQFF. For the CDR3, the DNA is TGTGCCAGTAGTCCGCTTAGCGGGAGCGCCTACAATGAGCAGTTCTTC.